What follows are 19 T cell receptor beta chains derived from one specimen sequenced in a study of T cell responses to AZD1222 COVID-19 vaccine. Sequencing was performed with immunoSEQ multiplex PCR; in TCRdb, only in-frame clones are kept and a portion is missing. The sample lists roughly 150,000 clones, approximately 90% occurring once. Source: peripheral blood, taken on day 0 of AZD1222 vaccination. The receptor set was obtained from an adult in good health.

This clone was counted a single time. The V call is TRBV18, the J call TRBJ2-1, with 12 positions matching TRBD2. CDR3 length: 15 amino acids. Germline V lookup: CDR1 KGHSH, CDR2 LQKENI. V gave up 3 bases and J gave up 8 bases; unmatched junction bases: 5. CDR3 coding DNA: TGTGCCAGCTCACCGCTAGCGGGAGGGAATGATGAGCAGTTCTTC. It translates to CASSPLAGGNDEQFF.

The chain has TRBV3-1 (or the pseudogene TRBV3-2) and TRBJ2-3, with D perhaps matching TRBD1 or TRBD2 (5 bases each). CDR3 size: 14 residues. Trimming stripped 6 bases from V and 1 base from J, with 11 bases between. CDR1 LGHDT and CDR2 YNNKEL come from the germline V gene (reference sequence). The CDR3 bases are TGTGCCAGCAGTCAGGGACCTGGCACAGATACGCAGTATTTT. It specifies CASSQGPGTDTQYF.

The chain combines TRBV3-1 (or the pseudogene TRBV3-2) with TRBJ2-1, with TRBD2 identical over 11 bases. Trimming at V came to 4 bases and at J to 2 bases, leaving 13 bases not matched to a gene. CDR3 size: 19 residues. In germline, CDR1 is LGHDT, CDR2 YNNKEL (reference sequence). The CDR3 loop reads CASSLAGTSGRAPYNEQFF. CDR3 in DNA: TGTGCCAGCAGCCTAGCCGGAACTAGCGGGAGAGCCCCCTACAATGAGCAGTTCTTC.

The chain uses TRBV28 and TRBJ1-1; D call uncertain. Germline V CDR1 and CDR2: MDHEN, SYDVKM. The V gene lost 6 bases and the J gene lost 7 bases, with 12 bases spanning the gap. This CDR3 spans 12 amino acids. DNA of the CDR3: TGTGCCAGCAGCCGCAGCGTTTTTGAAGCTTTCTTT. Its translation is CASSRSVFEAFF.

This chain links TRBV12-3 or TRBV12-4 with TRBJ1-5; D is uncertain. The CDR3 length is 13 residues. Trimming stripped 1 base from V and 10 bases from J, with 11 bases between. CDR3 residues: CASSLGSPDPQHF. Written as DNA, the CDR3 is TGTGCCAGCAGTTTAGGTTCCCCAGATCCCCAGCATTTT.

The sample holds a few counts of this clone. The chain uses TRBV27 and TRBJ2-3; 10 nucleotides line up with TRBD2. J lost 5 bases, V lost 2 bases, and 4 bases had no gene match. This CDR3 comprises 15 residues. Germline-derived CDR1 and CDR2 are MNHEY and SMNVEV (reference sequence). For the CDR3, the DNA is TGTGCCAGCAGTTTAAGAAGCGGGAGGGAAGATACGCAGTATTTT. Protein sequence: CASSLRSGREDTQYF.

The V call is TRBV27, the J call TRBJ2-2; no firm D call. The CDR3 covers 13 residues. The V gene lost 6 bases and the J gene lost 1 base, with 6 bases spanning the gap. CDR1 and CDR2 from the germline V gene are MNHEY and SMNVEV (reference sequence). The CDR3 loop reads CASRIVNTGELFF. CDR3 DNA sequence: TGTGCCAGCAGAATTGTGAACACCGGGGAGCTGTTTTTT.

The rearrangement uses TRBV10-3 and TRBJ2-2; either TRBD1 or TRBD2 may supply D (5 bases each). The CDR3 spans 17 residues. V lost 3 bases and J lost 0, with 14 bases in between. The V gene's germline CDR1 is ENHRY and CDR2 SYGVKD. CDR3 coding DNA: TGTGCCATCAGTGATCCTCCGGGACGGACGAACACCGGGGAGCTGTTTTTT. This sequence encodes CAISDPPGRTNTGELFF.

This clone was seen a single time. The chain is built from TRBV15 and TRBJ1-5; D is uncertain. CDR1 is LNHNV and CDR2 is YYDKDF in the germline V gene (reference sequence). This CDR3 is 17 amino acids long. Trimming cost V 5 bases and J 0 bases, with 17 bases left between them. The CDR3 bases are TGTGCCACCAGCGGCGAGAGGAGAGTTTATAGCAATCAGCCCCAGCATTTT. Its protein product is CATSGERRVYSNQPQHF.

The chain links TRBV30 to TRBJ1-3, with D possibly TRBD1 on 6 matching bases. This CDR3 has 13 amino acids. The V gene's germline CDR1 is GTSNPN and CDR2 SVGIG (reference sequence). Trimming stripped 0 bases from V and 5 bases from J, with 8 bases between. The CDR3 here is CAWSVGQRNTIYF. In DNA, the CDR3 is TGTGCCTGGAGTGTAGGACAGAGAAACACCATATATTTT.

This sequence joins TRBV6-4 and TRBJ2-2; D possibly corresponds to TRBD1 (6 bases). V was pared by 6 bases and J by 2 bases, with 13 bases between. This CDR3 has 15 amino acids. Germline V gives CDR1 MRHNA, CDR2 SNTAGT. The CDR3 loop reads CASSPGTPNTGELFF. CDR3 nucleotides: TGTGCCAGCAGCCCCGGGACACCTAACACCGGGGAGCTGTTTTTT.

The chain employs TRBV12-3 or TRBV12-4 and TRBJ1-2, with TRBD1 matching over 10 bases. The CDR3 extends over 13 amino acids. V lost 8 bases to trimming and J lost 4 bases; unmatched junction nucleotides: 4. CDR3 loop: CASGDRGFYGYTF. DNA for the CDR3: TGTGCCAGCGGGGACAGGGGTTTCTATGGCTACACCTTC.

This chain joins TRBV19 and TRBJ2-3, with TRBD2 matching over 7 bases. V was pared by 3 bases and J by 5 bases, with 2 bases of the junction left unmatched. This CDR3 spans 13 amino acids. CDR1 and CDR2 (germline): LNHDA, SQIVND (reference sequence). The CDR3 nucleotides read TGTGCCAGTAGTATTGGGGGGGAAGATACGCAGTATTTT. This codes for CASSIGGEDTQYF. Using reference TRBV19 and TRBJ2-3 for the parts outside the CDR3, the full variable domain is DGGITQSPKYLFRKEGQNVTLSCEQNLNHDAMYWYRQDPGQGLRLIYYSQIVNDFQKGDIAEGYSVSREKKESFPLTVTSAQKNPTAFYLCASSIGGEDTQYFGPGTRLTVL.

The CDR3 nucleotides read TGTGCCAGCAGCCCGCGGGAGGCTCACACCGGGGAGCTGTTTTTT. Its translation is CASSPREAHTGELFF. The V call is TRBV7-2, the J call TRBJ2-2; TRBD2 aligns across 8 bases. Germline V gives CDR1 SGHTA, CDR2 FQGNSA. V was pared by 5 bases and J by 3 bases, with 5 bases of the junction left unmatched. The CDR3 length is 15 residues.

The V and J genes are TRBV7-3 and TRBJ2-3; the match to TRBD2 covers 8 bases. V dropped 5 bases and J dropped 0; count of bases not matched to a gene: 4. The CDR3 has 15 residues. Germline-derived CDR1 and CDR2 are SGHTA and FQGTGA. The CDR3 protein is CASSPGGFSTDTQYF. The CDR3 nucleotides are TGTGCCAGCAGCCCGGGGGGGTTTAGCACAGATACGCAGTATTTT. Filled out from reference TRBV7-3 and TRBJ2-3, the complete variable domain reads GAGVSQTPSNKVTEKGKYVELRCDPISGHTALYWYRQSLGQGPEFLIYFQGTGAADDSGLPNDRFFAVRPEGSVSTLKIQRTERGDSAVYLCASSPGGFSTDTQYFGPGTRLTVL.

The rearrangement uses TRBV10-1 and TRBJ1-2, with D possibly being TRBD1 (5 bases). This CDR3 has 15 amino acids. The V gene's germline CDR1 is WNHNN and CDR2 SYGVQD (reference sequence). V was trimmed by 0 bases and J by 3 bases, leaving 11 bases between them. The CDR3 here is CASSESPGGDYGYTF. CDR3 coding DNA: TGCGCCAGCAGTGAGTCCCCCGGGGGGGACTATGGCTACACCTTC.

The genes are TRBV5-1 and TRBJ1-6; TRBD1 aligns across 7 bases. Germline V gene data show CDR1 as SGHRS and CDR2 as YFSETQ. V lost 3 bases and J lost 5; bases outside the gene matches: 5. The CDR3 loop spans 15 amino acids. CDR3 nucleotide sequence: TGCGCCAGCAGCTCCGGACAGGTTGATAATTCACCCCTCCACTTT. It codes for CASSSGQVDNSPLHF.

V gene TRBV6-5 combines with J gene TRBJ2-1; D possibly uses TRBD1 or TRBD2 (5 bases each). Trimming left V 6 bases short and J 9 bases short, with 12 bases between. Per germline, CDR1 MNHEY and CDR2 SVGAGI. The CDR3 is 12 amino acids. The CDR3 DNA reads as TGTGCCAGCAGACCCGGTGGGGGTGAGCAGTTCTTC. This encodes CASRPGGGEQFF.

This sequence joins TRBV7-2 and TRBJ1-2; the D gene is possibly TRBD1 (6 bases). Germline CDR1 reads SGHTA; CDR2 reads FQGNSA. V shed 2 bases and J shed 0 bases, with 13 bases lying between them. The CDR3 is 16 residues long. Written as DNA, the CDR3 is TGTGCCAGCAGCTTAATGGCAGGGGTCGCTAACTATGGCTACACCTTC. It is translated as CASSLMAGVANYGYTF. Drawing the rest from reference TRBV7-2 and TRBJ1-2, the complete variable domain is GAGVSQSPSNKVTEKGKDVELRCDPISGHTALYWYRQSLGQGLEFLIYFQGNSAPDKSGLPSDRFSAERTGGSVSTLTIQRTQQEDSAVYLCASSLMAGVANYGYTFGSGTRLTVV.